The source of this T cell receptor (beta chain) is a study of T cells after yellow fever vaccination. Germline CDR1 is MNHEY and CDR2 is SMNVEV (reference sequence). The CDR3 runs to 15 residues. V dropped 6 bases and J dropped 0 bases, with 12 bases sitting between them. Only a few counts were recorded for this clonotype. MiXCR was run by TCRdb on the 5' RACE reads, yielding one entry per CDR3 protein. Among approximately 610,000 distinct CDR3 sequences listed, about 17% were seen once. Source: PBMCs, taken roughly 5 days after the first yellow fever vaccination. The clonotype was recovered from a man between 18 and 29 years old who received the YFV17D yellow fever vaccine. The chain recombines TRBV27 with TRBJ2-1, with D possibly matching TRBD2 (6 bases). The CDR3 DNA reads TGTGCCAGCAGGACCGGGGGAAGCTCCTACAATGAGCAGTTCTTC. It translates to CASRTGGSSYNEQFF.